This section outlines one TCR beta chain sequence together with its context. Antigen unknown. The data derive from a study of cytomegalovirus exposure and HLA in healthy donors. Turning to the study itself: Researchers found that roughly 81% of over 350 genotyped donors fell within the Caucasian-associated ancestry cluster. Overall study findings and caveats: Cytomegalovirus association was assigned to approximately 160 TCR beta chains.

Germline CDR1 is SGHRS and CDR2 is YFSETQ. The CDR3 is 14 amino acids. The J segment lost 0 bases and the V segment lost 4 bases, leaving 4 bases of the junction unmatched. Primers: 60 Vbeta forward and 13 Jbeta reverse. The protocol was immunoSEQ multiplex PCR, while the TCRdb copy is restricted to in-frame clones and leaves out a portion. This sample has more than 95,000 clones, with roughly four fifths found just once. The TCR was taken from a man between 35 and 55 years old in good health and CMV-seronegative. This rearrangement joins TRBV5-1 to TRBJ2-7; 7 nucleotides agree with TRBD2. The specimen was PBMCs. CDR3 in DNA: TGCGCCAGCAGCCCTTGGACTAGCTCCTACGAGCAGTACTTC. Its protein product is CASSPWTSSYEQYF. Filled out from reference TRBV5-1 and TRBJ2-7, the complete variable domain reads KAGVTQTPRYLIKTRGQQVTLSCSPISGHRSVSWYQQTPGQGLQFLFEYFSETQRNKGNFPGRFSGRQFSNSRSEMNVSTLELGDSALYLCASSPWTSSYEQYFGPGTRLTVT.